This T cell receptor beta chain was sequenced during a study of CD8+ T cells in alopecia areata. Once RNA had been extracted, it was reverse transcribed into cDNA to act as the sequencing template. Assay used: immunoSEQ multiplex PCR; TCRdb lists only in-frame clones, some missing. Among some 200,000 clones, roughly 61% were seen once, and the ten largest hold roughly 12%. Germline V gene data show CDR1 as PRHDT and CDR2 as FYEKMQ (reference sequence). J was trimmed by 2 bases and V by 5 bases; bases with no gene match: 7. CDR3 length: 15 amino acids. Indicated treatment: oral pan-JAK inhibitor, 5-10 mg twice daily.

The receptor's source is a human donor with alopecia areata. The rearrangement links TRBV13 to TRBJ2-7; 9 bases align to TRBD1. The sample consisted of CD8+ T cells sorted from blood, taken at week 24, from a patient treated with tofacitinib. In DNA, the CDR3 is TGTGCCAGCAGCAGGGGAAGGGACAGGGCCTACGAGCAGTACTTC. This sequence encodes CASSRGRDRAYEQYF.